The source of this T cell receptor (beta chain) is a study of Ad26.COV2.S vaccination and SARS-CoV-2 variants listed by TCRdb under 2021. With regard to the full study: Donors in the vaccine arm were drawn from COV1001, a phase I-IIa trial of Ad26.COV2.S in healthy adults that was multicentre, randomized, double-blind and placebo-controlled. Ad26.COV2.S was administered intramuscularly at 5 x 10^10 or 1 x 10^11 viral particles, either as a single shot or as two shots given 56 days apart. The specificity and breadth of SARS-CoV-2-reactive T cell receptors after Ad26.COV2.S vaccination were assessed by TCRbeta repertoire sequencing. The TCR-sequenced set comprised approximately 30 samples: approximately 20 Ad26.COV2.S vaccine recipients, 5 placebo recipients and 8 SARS-CoV-2 convalescent individuals. Participants in the trial were split at random into five groups of five each, receiving low-dose or high-dose Ad26.COV2.S once or twice, or else placebo on both occasions. Blinding of investigators to trial group allocation was maintained during experiments and outcome assessment. Overall results and qualifications from the work: After vaccination, spike-specific CD8+ and CD4+ T cell responses were reported to show substantial breadth. According to the authors, total T cell responses may have been underestimated by the TCR breadth and depth analyses. The study was not powered for comparison of responses between vaccine doses or regimens. Comparable non-spike TCR breadth was observed between vaccine and placebo recipients, consistent with only spike being contained in the vaccine. Higher spike-specific TCR breadth was observed in Ad26.COV2.S recipients than in placebo recipients (P = 0.0014).

Its CDR3 holds 11 amino acids, cysteine through phenylalanine. The only DNA kept is the CDR3, 33 bases in frame from the first base. The junction shows trimming of 2 bases on V and 9 bases on J, plus 5 bases between the germline ends. The germline V gene sets CDR1 to ENHRY and CDR2 to SYGVKD. The immunoSEQ Assay was used to sequence TCRbeta CDR3 regions. After extraction, genomic DNA underwent amplification by bias-controlled multiplex PCR, followed by high-throughput sequencing. As for the authors' bioinformatics: To quantify the absolute abundance of every unique TCRbeta CDR3 region, sequences were collapsed and filtered. Usable DNA was measured by amplifying reference genes present in all nucleated cells, and TCRbeta template counts were normalized to that usable DNA to estimate T cell fraction. Repertoire TCRs were annotated as SARS-CoV-2-specific by exact matching of V gene, CDR3 amino acid sequence and J gene to a known reactive TCR set. The reference SARS-CoV-2 TCR set was derived from MIRA and filtered for enrichment in COVID-19-positive ImmuneCODE repertoires, a step that removed public or cross-reactive TCRs. Based on the MIRA antigens, annotated TCRs were further analysed at the level of specific ORF or position within ORF. Breadth was defined as the number of annotated unique rearrangements divided by the total number of unique productive rearrangements, and depth was defined as the summed frequency of the annotated unique rearrangements. Group comparisons of TCR breadth used two-sided Wilcoxon rank-sum tests. TCRdb retrieved this table from immuneACCESS and kept in-frame rearrangements only. Not all clones are present; in checked studies, unresolved V genes account for under half, and no reason is known for the remainder. V, J and clone size are taken as reported in that table, and D and trimming were inferred from the DNA itself. This sample gives roughly 410,000 clones in total; about 80% of them show up just once. About 8% of the sample is taken by the ten largest.

With regard to this clone: Its antigen target is currently unknown. Base quality data are lacking; no much larger clone is found one base away.

The label giving this sample's treatment or condition can be read as: roughly 20 received Ad26.COV2.S at low or high dose, single or two shots; about five received placebo; per-sample allocation not given. Repertoires of vaccine and placebo recipients were sequenced from samples collected on day 63 after the first injection. In Cohort 1b, fewer than 30 adults aged 18-55 years were enrolled at a single site in Boston, USA, between 29 July and 7 August 2020. Ad26.COV2.S was a replication-incompetent adenovirus type 26 vector expressing a prefusion-stabilized SARS-CoV-2 spike protein from the original Wuhan strain.

The receptor's source is a person aged 18-65 years who received the Ad26.COV2.S COVID-19 vaccine or a placebo. This sample comprised peripheral blood, obtained in a trial of Ad26.COV2.S vaccine versus placebo. The chain was built from TRBV10-3 and TRBJ2-1, with the D gene not clear enough to name. CDR3 loop: CAISERTEQFF. The nucleotide sequence is TGTGCCATCAGTGAGAGAACTGAGCAGTTCTTC.